Each of the 15 T cell receptor beta chains below was sequenced from the same sample in a study of vaccination effects on CD4 cells after COVID-19. Viral peptide pools were used in the ViraFEST assay to expand antigen-specific CD4+ T cells, and sequencing came afterward. At the end of over 8 days of culture, CD4+ T cells were isolated. Antigens for these TCRs are unknown. The assay was immunoSEQ multiplex PCR, and TCRdb's table has in-frame clones only and misses some. The table has around 30,000 clones, about 72% seen once. The starting material was CD4+ T cells from PBMCs cultured with HCoV-229E spike peptides, obtained before COVID-19 vaccination. These receptors were obtained from a human donor who received a COVID-19 vaccine.

The rearrangement joins TRBV5-1 to TRBJ2-1, with 7 nucleotides matching TRBD2. CDR1 SGHRS and CDR2 YFSETQ come from the germline V gene. The ends lost 3 bases at V and 0 bases at J; junction bases unmatched: 15. The CDR3 is 19 amino acids. The DNA for the CDR3 is TGCGCCAGCAGCTCTTGGGGAGGGGTTACATCCGGCTCCTACAATGAGCAGTTCTTC. It specifies CASSSWGGVTSGSYNEQFF.

This clone has a handful of counts. V is TRBV5-1 and J is TRBJ2-2, with D hard to call. CDR1 is SGHRS, CDR2 YFSETQ, per germline. The CDR3 covers 13 residues. The ends were cut back, 0 bases at V and 3 bases at J, with 3 bases in the middle. The CDR3: CASSLEYTGELFF. Written as DNA, the CDR3 is TGCGCCAGCAGCTTGGAGTACACCGGGGAGCTGTTTTTT.

This sequence joins TRBV28 and TRBJ2-4; 7 positions agree with TRBD1. The length of the CDR3 is 14 residues. CDR1 MDHEN and CDR2 SYDVKM come from the germline V gene. V was pared by 7 bases and J by 1 base, with 4 bases of the junction left unmatched. The CDR3, as DNA: TGTGCCAGCATTGAACAGGGGGCCAAAAACATTCAGTACTTC. Protein: CASIEQGAKNIQYF. Variable domain in full (rest from reference TRBV28 and TRBJ2-4): DVKVTQSSRYLVKRTGEKVFLECVQDMDHENMFWYRQDPGLGLRLIYFSYDVKMKEKGDIPEGYSVSREKKERFSLILESASTNQTSMYLCASIEQGAKNIQYFGAGTRLSVL.

This clone was detected a few times. This chain connects TRBV24-1 to TRBJ1-5; maybe TRBD1 (6 bases). This CDR3 comprises 16 residues. CDR1 and CDR2 from the germline V gene are KGHDR and SFDVKD. V lost 2 bases, J lost 6 bases, and 16 bases lay in between. CDR3 loop: CATSDSAGARPQPQHF. Here the CDR3 DNA reads TGTGCCACCAGTGATTCTGCAGGGGCCCGTCCTCAGCCCCAGCATTTT.

Comment on this clone: Other DNA sequences in this sample translate to the same CDR3. The V and J genes are TRBV30 and TRBJ2-7, with unresolved D. Germline-derived CDR1 and CDR2 are GTSNPN and SVGIG (reference sequence). The CDR3 runs to 11 residues. V was shortened by 5 bases and J by 1 base, with 6 bases between the two germline ends. CDR3 residues: CAWSLSYEQYF. CDR3 nucleotides: TGTGCCTGGTCCCTTTCCTACGAGCAGTACTTC.

The chain employs TRBV20-1 and TRBJ1-4; perhaps TRBD1 as D (6 bases). CDR3 length equals 14 residues. Germline assignment: CDR1 DFQATT and CDR2 SNEGSKA (reference sequence). V was trimmed by 3 bases and J by 10 bases, leaving 18 bases between them. The CDR3 DNA reads as TGCAGTGCTAGTTTTACGGGGGGCCTTGGAAAACTGTTTTTT. Protein: CSASFTGGLGKLFF.

The rearrangement joins TRBV11-2 to TRBJ2-1; the match to TRBD2 covers 9 bases. CDR1 and CDR2 (germline): SGHAT, FQNNGV. The CDR3 length is 19 residues. J lost 0 bases, V lost 0 bases, and 9 bases had no gene match. As DNA, the CDR3 is TGTGCCAGCAGCTTAGATGCGTCTAGCGGGACCTCCTCCTACAATGAGCAGTTCTTC. Protein product: CASSLDASSGTSSYNEQFF.

A single count supports this clone. This chain uses TRBV6-1 with TRBJ1-5, with D tentatively TRBD1 (5 bases). The CDR3 covers 14 residues. The V and J ends lost 3 bases and 3 bases respectively, with 9 bases between them. The V gene's germline CDR1 is MNHNS and CDR2 SASEGT. The CDR3 is CASSEMGVNQPQHF. The CDR3 DNA reads TGTGCCAGCAGTGAGATGGGGGTCAATCAGCCCCAGCATTTT.

V usage is TRBV7-2 and J usage is TRBJ2-3, with D possibly matching TRBD2 (6 bases). Germline assignment: CDR1 SGHTA and CDR2 FQGNSA. V shed 2 bases and J shed 6 bases, with 12 bases lying between them. There are 14 residues in the CDR3. In nucleotides, the CDR3 is TGTGCCAGCAGCTTACTCGGCCGGGGGGATACGCAGTATTTT. Translating it yields CASSLLGRGDTQYF.

This clone was recorded a few times. This rearrangement joins TRBV5-4 to TRBJ2-5; D is uncertain. Germline values: CDR1 SGHNT, CDR2 YYREEE (reference sequence). The CDR3 covers 14 residues. The ends were cut back, 0 bases at V and 5 bases at J, with 11 bases in the middle. The CDR3 loop is CASSLDRAEETQYF. The CDR3 coding sequence is TGTGCCAGCAGCTTGGACCGGGCTGAGGAGACCCAGTACTTC.

This chain connects TRBV11-2 to TRBJ2-7; D not resolved. The V end was cut by 1 base, the J end by 3 bases, with 7 bases between. The germline gives CDR1 SGHAT, CDR2 FQNNGV. There are 13 residues in the CDR3. The CDR3 protein is CASSLVGLYEQYF. The CDR3 DNA sequence: TGTGCCAGCAGCTTAGTCGGTCTCTACGAGCAGTACTTC.

This sequence joins TRBV3-1 (or the pseudogene TRBV3-2) and TRBJ1-4; D is perhaps TRBD1 (5 bases). Germline CDR1 and CDR2: LGHDT and YNNKEL (reference sequence). The CDR3 contains 13 residues. With 2 bases removed from V and 8 bases from J, the gap between germline ends came to 9 bases. As DNA, the CDR3 is TGTGCCAGCAGCCAAAACAACAGGGAAAAACTGTTTTTT. Its translation is CASSQNNREKLFF.

This clone turned up a few times. V gene TRBV4-2 combines with J gene TRBJ1-6, with D perhaps TRBD1 (5 bases). Germline loops: CDR1 LGHNA, CDR2 YNFKEQ. V lost 0 bases and J 0 bases, leaving 9 bases between the germline ends. This CDR3 has 17 residues. The CDR3 here is CASSQEGGSSYNSPLHF. The CDR3, as DNA: TGTGCCAGCAGCCAAGAGGGGGGGAGCTCCTATAATTCACCCCTCCACTTT.

The gene calls are TRBV7-2 and TRBJ2-3; no clear D. CDR1 SGHTA and CDR2 FQGNSA come from the germline V gene. Trimming left V 4 bases short and J 3 bases short, with 2 bases between. This CDR3 has 11 amino acids. The CDR3 nucleotides are TGTGCCAGCAGCTATACAGATACGCAGTATTTT. Its protein is CASSYTDTQYF.

The genes are TRBV20-1 and TRBJ2-4; no firm D call. CDR3 size: 10 residues. V was trimmed by 3 bases and J by 7 bases, leaving 4 bases between them. CDR1 is DFQATT and CDR2 is SNEGSKA in the germline V gene (reference sequence). CDR3 bases: TGCAGTGCTAGCGCTAACATTCAGTACTTC. Amino acid sequence: CSASANIQYF.